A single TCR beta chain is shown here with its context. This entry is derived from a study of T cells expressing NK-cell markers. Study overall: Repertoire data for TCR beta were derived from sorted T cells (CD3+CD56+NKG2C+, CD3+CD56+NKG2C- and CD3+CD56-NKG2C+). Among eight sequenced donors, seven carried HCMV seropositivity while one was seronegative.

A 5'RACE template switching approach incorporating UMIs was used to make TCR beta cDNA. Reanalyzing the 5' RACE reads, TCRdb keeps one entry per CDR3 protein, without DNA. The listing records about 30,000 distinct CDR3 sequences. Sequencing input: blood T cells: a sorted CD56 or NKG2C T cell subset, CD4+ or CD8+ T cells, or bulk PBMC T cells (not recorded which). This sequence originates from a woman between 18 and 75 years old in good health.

CDR3 residues: CASSYSAGPYEQYF. V usage is TRBV6-5 and J usage is TRBJ2-7. CDR3 length: 14 amino acids. From germline, CDR1 is MNHEY and CDR2 SVGAGI.